The next 6 T cell receptor beta chains were all read from a single sample in a study of Graves' ophthalmopathy and Graves' hyperthyroidism. For repertoire sequencing, the TCR beta CDR3 regions were amplified from RNA transcripts. In the first round, RT-PCR was carried out with HTBI primers, and a multiplex PCR formed the second round. TCRdb recomputed calls from the multiplex PCR reads with MiXCR, one row per CDR3 protein. The sample holds about 740,000 distinct CDR3 sequences, 40% seen once. The material sequenced was peripheral blood. These receptors were taken from an adult man with Graves' ophthalmopathy.

The chain joins TRBV7-2 to TRBJ2-7, with D unresolved. CDR3 length: 12 residues. Germline V lookup: CDR1 SGHTA, CDR2 FQGNSA. Deletions cut 2 bases from V and 9 bases from J, with 11 bases between. CDR3 sequence reads: CASSLNSAAQYF. The CDR3 nucleotides are TGTGCCAGCAGCTTAAACTCTGCGGCGCAGTACTTC.

This rearrangement joins TRBV13 to TRBJ2-7; 8 positions match TRBD1. The germline gives CDR1 PRHDT, CDR2 FYEKMQ (reference sequence). With 5 bases clipped from V and 2 bases from J, the junction kept 8 bases outside the gene matches. The CDR3 runs 15 residues. CDR3 amino acids: CASSEGTGQAYEQYF. CDR3 sequence (DNA): TGTGCCAGCAGCGAGGGGACAGGCCAAGCCTACGAGCAGTACTTC.

In this sample, this clonotype turned up a few times. The chain carries TRBV7-9 and TRBJ2-7; D remains unclear. The V and J ends lost 7 bases and 4 bases respectively, with 11 bases between them. The CDR3 is made up of 12 amino acids. Germline CDR1 is SEHNR and CDR2 is FQNEAQ (reference sequence). As DNA, the CDR3 is TGTGCCAGCAAGGACCGTAGTTACGAGCAGTACTTC. It codes for CASKDRSYEQYF.

The chain employs TRBV12-3 or TRBV12-4 and TRBJ1-1; no clear D gene. The CDR3 runs to 14 residues. The V and J ends lost 3 bases and 0 bases respectively, with 8 bases between them. As DNA, the CDR3 is TGTGCCAGCAGTTTCGCAGGCATGAACACTGAAGCTTTCTTT. As protein: CASSFAGMNTEAFF.

This clonotype has ten or more counts. The chain couples TRBV9 to TRBJ1-6; 9 nucleotides align to TRBD1. CDR3 length: 15 amino acids. Looked up from germline, CDR1 is SGDLS and CDR2 is YYNGEE. Losses at the gene ends were 3 bases for V and 5 bases for J; bases not matched to a gene: 3. This CDR3 reads CASSAQGADNSPLHF. In DNA form, the CDR3 reads TGTGCCAGCAGCGCACAGGGGGCTGATAATTCACCCCTCCACTTT.

V gene TRBV15 combines with J gene TRBJ2-5, with D tentatively TRBD1 (6 bases). The CDR3 totals 15 residues. Germline CDR1 LNHNV, CDR2 YYDKDF (reference sequence). V lost 0 bases to trimming and J lost 1 base, with 9 bases between them. The CDR3 here is CATSRDRGFQETQYF. Here the CDR3 DNA reads TGTGCCACCAGCAGAGACAGGGGATTCCAAGAGACCCAGTACTTC.